This T cell receptor (beta chain) is from a study of Ad26.COV2.S vaccination and SARS-CoV-2 variants. Looking at the study overall: Among those in the COV1001 Ad26.COV2.S trial arm was the donor. Participants got Ad26.COV2.S intramuscularly, once or twice 56 days apart.

Treatment indicated: around 19 received Ad26.COV2.S at low or high dose, single or two shots; about five received placebo; per-sample allocation not given. Samples were taken on day 63 after the first vaccine or placebo injection. Aged 18-55 years, donor was enrolled in Boston in about 2020. Spike of the Wuhan-strain SARS-CoV-2 was expressed by an Ad26 vector, which formed the vaccine. The V gene's germline CDR1 is SGHVS and CDR2 FNYEAQ. J gave up 2 bases and V 2 bases, and 3 bases lay outside the gene matches. This CDR3 has 15 residues. TCRdb's table, derived via immunoSEQ multiplex PCR, lists solely in-frame clones and lacks some. The sample has 410,000 or so clones, 75% to 95% seen once. This clone occurred a few times.

This TCR was sampled from a person between 18 and 65 years old who received the Ad26.COV2.S COVID-19 vaccine or a placebo. The source was peripheral blood, collected in a trial of Ad26.COV2.S vaccine versus placebo. V gene TRBV7-6 combines with J gene TRBJ1-3, with 7 bases lining up with TRBD1. The DNA for the CDR3 is TGTGCCAGCAGCTTATACGGGACAGCTGGAAACACCATATATTTT. Translating it yields CASSLYGTAGNTIYF. The complete variable domain, with remaining parts taken from reference TRBV7-6 and TRBJ1-3, reads GAGVSQSPRYKVTKRGQDVALRCDPISGHVSLYWYRQALGQGPEFLTYFNYEAQQDKSGLPNDRFSAERPEGSISTLTIQRTEQRDSAMYRCASSLYGTAGNTIYFGEGSWLTVV.